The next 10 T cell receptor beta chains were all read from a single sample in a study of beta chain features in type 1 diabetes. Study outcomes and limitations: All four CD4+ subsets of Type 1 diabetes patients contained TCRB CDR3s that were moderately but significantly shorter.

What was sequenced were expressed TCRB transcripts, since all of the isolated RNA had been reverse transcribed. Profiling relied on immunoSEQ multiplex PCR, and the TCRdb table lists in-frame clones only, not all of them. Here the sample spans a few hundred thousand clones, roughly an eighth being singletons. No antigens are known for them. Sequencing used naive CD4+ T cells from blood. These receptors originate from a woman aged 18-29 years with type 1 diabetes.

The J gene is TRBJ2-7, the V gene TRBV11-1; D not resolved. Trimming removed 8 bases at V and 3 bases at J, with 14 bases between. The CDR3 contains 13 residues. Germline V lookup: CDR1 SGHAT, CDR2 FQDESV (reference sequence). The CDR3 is CASARGRVYEQYF. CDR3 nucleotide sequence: TGTGCCAGCGCTCGTGGCCGGGTCTACGAGCAGTACTTC.

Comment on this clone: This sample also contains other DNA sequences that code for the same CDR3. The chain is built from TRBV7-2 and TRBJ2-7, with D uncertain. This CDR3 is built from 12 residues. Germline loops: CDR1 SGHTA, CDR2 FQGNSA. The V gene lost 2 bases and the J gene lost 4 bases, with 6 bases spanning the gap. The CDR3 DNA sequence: TGTGCCAGCAGCTTATCCGGGTACGAGCAGTACTTC. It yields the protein CASSLSGYEQYF. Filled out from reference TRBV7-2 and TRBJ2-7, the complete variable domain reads GAGVSQSPSNKVTEKGKDVELRCDPISGHTALYWYRQSLGQGLEFLIYFQGNSAPDKSGLPSDRFSAERTGGSVSTLTIQRTQQEDSAVYLCASSLSGYEQYFGPGTRLTVT.

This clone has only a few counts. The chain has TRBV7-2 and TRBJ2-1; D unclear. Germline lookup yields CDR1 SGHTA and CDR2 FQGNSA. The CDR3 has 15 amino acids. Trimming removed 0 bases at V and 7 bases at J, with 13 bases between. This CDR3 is CASSLAVLVENEQFF. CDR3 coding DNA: TGTGCCAGCAGCTTAGCTGTGCTAGTTGAAAATGAGCAGTTCTTC. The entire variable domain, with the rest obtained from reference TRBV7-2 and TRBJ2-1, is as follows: GAGVSQSPSNKVTEKGKDVELRCDPISGHTALYWYRQSLGQGLEFLIYFQGNSAPDKSGLPSDRFSAERTGGSVSTLTIQRTQQEDSAVYLCASSLAVLVENEQFFGPGTRLTVL.

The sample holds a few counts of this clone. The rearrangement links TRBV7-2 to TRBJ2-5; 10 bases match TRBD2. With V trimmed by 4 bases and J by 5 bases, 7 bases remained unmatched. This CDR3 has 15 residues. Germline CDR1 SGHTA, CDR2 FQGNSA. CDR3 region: CASSSERGGLETQYF. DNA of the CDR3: TGTGCCAGCAGCTCTGAGCGGGGGGGCCTTGAGACCCAGTACTTC.

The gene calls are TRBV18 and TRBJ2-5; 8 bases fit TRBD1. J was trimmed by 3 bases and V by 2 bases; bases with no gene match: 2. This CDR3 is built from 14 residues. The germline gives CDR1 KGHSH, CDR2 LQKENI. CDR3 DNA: TGTGCCAGCTCACCATGGGGACAGGAAGAGACCCAGTACTTC. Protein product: CASSPWGQEETQYF.

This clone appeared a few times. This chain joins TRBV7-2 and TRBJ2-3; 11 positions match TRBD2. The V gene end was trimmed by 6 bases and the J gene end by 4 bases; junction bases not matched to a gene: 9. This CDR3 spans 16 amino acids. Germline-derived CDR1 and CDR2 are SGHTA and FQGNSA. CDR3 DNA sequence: TGTGCCAGCAGTTGGATTAGCGGGGGGGCCTCAGATACGCAGTATTTT. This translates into CASSWISGGASDTQYF.

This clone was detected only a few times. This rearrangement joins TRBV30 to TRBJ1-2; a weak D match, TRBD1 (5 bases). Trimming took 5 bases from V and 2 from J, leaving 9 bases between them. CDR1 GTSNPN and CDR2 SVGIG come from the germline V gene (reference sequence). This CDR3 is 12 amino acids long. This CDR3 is CAWAQGNYGYTF. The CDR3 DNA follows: TGTGCCTGGGCTCAGGGAAACTATGGCTACACCTTC.

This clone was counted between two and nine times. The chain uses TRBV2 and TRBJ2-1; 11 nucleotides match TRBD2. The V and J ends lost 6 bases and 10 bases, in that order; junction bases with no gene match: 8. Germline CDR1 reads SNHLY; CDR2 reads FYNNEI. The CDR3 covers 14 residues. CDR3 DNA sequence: TGTGCCAGCAGGGCCCAGCGACTAGCGGGAGAGCAGTTCTTC. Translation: CASRAQRLAGEQFF.

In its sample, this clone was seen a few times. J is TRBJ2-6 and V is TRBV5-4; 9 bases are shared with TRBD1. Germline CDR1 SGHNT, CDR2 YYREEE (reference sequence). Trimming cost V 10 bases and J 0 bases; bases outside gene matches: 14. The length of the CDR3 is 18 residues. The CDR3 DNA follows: TGTGCCTTGGTGAGCGGACAGGGGCCCTACTCTGGGGCCAACGTCCTGACTTTC. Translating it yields CALVSGQGPYSGANVLTF.

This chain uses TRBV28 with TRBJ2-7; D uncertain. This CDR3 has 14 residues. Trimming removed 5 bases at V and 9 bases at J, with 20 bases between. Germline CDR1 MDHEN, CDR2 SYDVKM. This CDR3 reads CASSPPFIVPRQYF. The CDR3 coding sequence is TGTGCCAGCAGTCCCCCTTTTATCGTCCCGCGGCAGTACTTC.